This entry describes one T cell receptor beta chain. The antigen remains undetermined. This entry belongs to a study of cytomegalovirus exposure and HLA in healthy donors. The PCR used 60 Vbeta and 13 Jbeta primers. Assay used: immunoSEQ multiplex PCR; TCRdb lists only in-frame clones, some missing. The sample yields some 150,000 clones, 65% to 85% seen once. The V segment lost 0 bases and the J segment 3 bases; nucleotides outside the gene matches: 4. CDR1 is LNHDA, CDR2 SQIVND, per germline (reference sequence). The CDR3 contains 17 residues. Study-wide points: A missense DCLRE1C variant was associated with V- and J-gene trimming of TCR beta chains in a later analysis, and an independent cohort replicated the association.

Sequenced material: PBMCs. The TCR sequence derives from a male donor in good health and CMV-seronegative. The chain couples TRBV19 to TRBJ2-7, with TRBD2 matching 14 bases. In DNA form, the CDR3 reads TGTGCCAGTAGTATAGAGAGCGGGACTAGCGGGGGCTACGAGCAGTACTTC. Protein sequence: CASSIESGTSGGYEQYF.